This T cell receptor (beta chain) is from a study of T cells after yellow fever vaccination. The sample holds many counts of this clonotype. Researchers made TCR cDNA using 5'RACE template switching, and this step added a universal primer site and UMIs. In TCRdb, the 5' RACE reads were re-called with MiXCR into one record per CDR3 protein. The sample has around 330,000 distinct CDR3 sequences, roughly 3.5% seen once. Germline lookup yields CDR1 DFQATT and CDR2 SNEGSKA (reference sequence). Trimming removed 6 bases at V and 3 bases at J, with 27 bases between. The CDR3 totals 18 residues. The starting material was PBMCs, obtained on the day of the yellow fever booster vaccination. The origin of this receptor is a man aged 18 to 29 who received the YFV17D yellow fever vaccine. The chain couples TRBV20-1 to TRBJ1-5, with a possible D match to TRBD1 (6 bases). The CDR3 is CSAPSAGAYGGANQPQHF. The CDR3, as DNA: TGCAGTGCCCCTTCGGCAGGGGCATACGGTGGAGCCAATCAGCCCCAGCATTTT.